The 23 T cell receptor beta chains presented below share a single source sample, sequenced in a study of blood T cell repertoires in COVID-19. Produced via immunoSEQ multiplex PCR; TCRdb's table is partial and in-frame only. The top ten hold 7.5% to 9% of the sample, which has approximately 530,000 clones, roughly 89% seen once. Sequencing was performed on peripheral blood. Every receptor here comes from a woman aged 45-60 years with COVID-19, enrolled during active disease.

This chain links TRBV2 with TRBJ1-4; 9 nucleotides match TRBD1. The V and J ends lost 7 bases and 7 bases, in that order; junction bases with no gene match: 4. Germline loops: CDR1 SNHLY, CDR2 FYNNEI. This CDR3 contains 13 residues. The CDR3 DNA reads as TGTGCCAGCAAACAGGGGGCGGCTGAAAAACTGTTTTTT. This sequence encodes CASKQGAAEKLFF.

The V call is TRBV21-1, the J call TRBJ2-4; the table's D call, TRBD1, has no DNA check behind it. TRBV21-1 is given as a pseudogene. CDR3 length: 16 amino acids. CDR3: CASSMPRGGPKNIQYF. Here the CDR3 DNA reads TGTGCCAGCAGCATGCCGCGAGGGGGCCCTAAAAACATTCAGTACTTC.

This chain links TRBV5-1 with TRBJ1-4, with TRBD1 identical over 10 bases. The CDR3 sequence is 15 residues long. CDR1 SGHRS and CDR2 YFSETQ come from the germline V gene. With V trimmed by 4 bases and J by 4 bases, 4 bases remained unmatched. The CDR3 bases are TGCGCCAGCAGCGGGAGGACAGGGGGTAATGAAAAACTGTTTTTT. It yields the protein CASSGRTGGNEKLFF.

V gene TRBV6-5 combines with J gene TRBJ1-2, with D unresolved. The germline V gene has CDR1 MNHEY and CDR2 SVGAGI. This CDR3 has 14 amino acids. V lost 7 bases, J lost 4 bases, and 16 bases lay in between. The CDR3 DNA follows: TGTGCCAGCACCAGTCTAAGAGGTCCCTATGGCTACACCTTC. Translation: CASTSLRGPYGYTF.

The chain links TRBV5-1 to TRBJ2-7; 12 bases fit TRBD1. V lost 3 bases and J lost 2; bases outside the gene matches: 6. Germline V gene lookup returns CDR1 SGHRS and CDR2 YFSETQ. This CDR3 region has 16 residues. The CDR3 bases are TGCGCCAGCAGCTCCGGGACAGGGGGCAAAACCTACGAGCAGTACTTC. This encodes CASSSGTGGKTYEQYF. The variable domain in full, with the rest retrieved from reference TRBV5-1 and TRBJ2-7, is KAGVTQTPRYLIKTRGQQVTLSCSPISGHRSVSWYQQTPGQGLQFLFEYFSETQRNKGNFPGRFSGRQFSNSRSEMNVSTLELGDSALYLCASSSGTGGKTYEQYFGPGTRLTVT.

V and J are TRBV7-3 and TRBJ2-1; 7 nucleotides agree with TRBD2. This CDR3 contains 14 residues. The junction had 5 bases not matched to a gene; V was cut back by 2 bases and J by 7 bases. CDR1 is SGHTA and CDR2 is FQGTGA in the germline V gene. CDR3 in DNA: TGTGCCAGCAGCTTATGGAGGGGAGGGAATGAGCAGTTCTTC. This codes for CASSLWRGGNEQFF.

V usage is TRBV7-9 and J usage is TRBJ1-1, with TRBD1 as a possible D gene (6 bases). CDR3 length: 14 amino acids. Between the trimmed V and J ends, which lost 2 bases and 7 bases, there was a span of 14 bases. CDR1 is SEHNR and CDR2 is FQNEAQ in the germline V gene (reference sequence). This CDR3 is CASSLRAGAREAFF. For the CDR3, the DNA is TGTGCCAGCAGCTTAAGGGCAGGGGCCCGTGAAGCTTTCTTT. The entire variable domain, with the rest obtained from reference TRBV7-9 and TRBJ1-1, is as follows: DTGVSQNPRHKITKRGQNVTFRCDPISEHNRLYWYRQTLGQGPEFLTYFQNEAQLEKSRLLSDRFSAERPKGSFSTLEIQRTEQGDSAMYLCASSLRAGAREAFFGQGTRLTVV.

The chain is built from TRBV20-1 and TRBJ2-1; the D is unclear. CDR1 and CDR2 from the germline V gene are DFQATT and SNEGSKA (reference sequence). The V and J ends lost 2 bases and 11 bases respectively, with 7 bases between them. The length of the CDR3 is 10 residues. For the CDR3, the DNA is TGCAGTGCTAGATTTGGCCAGCAGTTCTTC. This encodes CSARFGQQFF.

This clone has only a few counts. The chain couples TRBV12-3 or TRBV12-4 to TRBJ1-2; D gene uncertain. V lost 5 bases to trimming and J lost 6 bases, with 13 bases between them. The CDR3 extends over 13 amino acids. The CDR3 DNA is TGTGCCAGCAGTCCCGGGAGCCAGAATGGCTACACCTTC. It translates to CASSPGSQNGYTF.

This clone came up a few times. The chain links TRBV28 to TRBJ1-5; no reliable D call. Trimming took 9 bases from V and 5 from J, leaving 17 bases between them. Looked up from germline, CDR1 is MDHEN and CDR2 is SYDVKM. CDR3 length: 14 residues. CDR3 residues: CASKEGAYYQPQHF. DNA of the CDR3: TGTGCCAGTAAAGAAGGAGCCTACTATCAGCCCCAGCATTTT.

The rearrangement links TRBV5-1 to TRBJ2-2, with D unresolved. Germline-derived CDR1 and CDR2 are SGHRS and YFSETQ. V shed 4 bases and J shed 4 bases, with 8 bases lying between them. The CDR3 contains 13 residues. The CDR3 protein is CASSPGSTGELFF. CDR3 bases: TGCGCCAGCAGCCCCGGGTCCACCGGGGAGCTGTTTTTT. Supplemented by reference TRBV5-1 and TRBJ2-2, the full variable domain reads KAGVTQTPRYLIKTRGQQVTLSCSPISGHRSVSWYQQTPGQGLQFLFEYFSETQRNKGNFPGRFSGRQFSNSRSEMNVSTLELGDSALYLCASSPGSTGELFFGEGSRLTVL.

This rearrangement joins TRBV6-5 to TRBJ2-3, with D tentatively TRBD1 (6 bases). CDR1 is MNHEY and CDR2 is SVGAGI in the germline V gene. The CDR3 runs to 14 residues. Trimming removed 5 bases at V and 0 bases at J, with 9 bases between. CDR3 region: CASSLQGSTDTQYF. In nucleotides, the CDR3 is TGTGCCAGCAGTCTACAGGGAAGCACAGATACGCAGTATTTT.

The genes are TRBV29-1 and TRBJ1-2, with D perhaps TRBD1 (6 bases). CDR1 and CDR2 (germline): SQVTM, ANQGSEA. This CDR3 is 11 amino acids long. Trimming left V 6 bases short and J 8 bases short, with 13 bases between. The CDR3 DNA sequence: TGCAGCGTCGGGACCCAGGGGGGCTACACCTTC. It yields the protein CSVGTQGGYTF.

The chain uses TRBV9 and TRBJ1-5; D possibly corresponds to TRBD1 (6 bases). The CDR3 has 16 residues. V lost 7 bases and J 2 bases, leaving 19 bases between the germline ends. Looked up from germline, CDR1 is SGDLS and CDR2 is YYNGEE. The CDR3 bases are TGTGCCAGCGGGCGGGGGCACCATCGGGGCAATCAGCCCCAGCATTTT. It encodes CASGRGHHRGNQPQHF.

The chain combines TRBV29-1 with TRBJ1-2; 7 nucleotides agree with TRBD1. CDR1 is SQVTM, CDR2 ANQGSEA, per germline. With 7 bases clipped from V and 3 bases from J, the junction kept 14 bases outside the gene matches. This CDR3 has 15 amino acids. The CDR3 DNA reads TGCAGCGCAGTAGTACAGGGGACCGATCACTATGGCTACACCTTC. This gives the protein CSAVVQGTDHYGYTF.

This clone appeared a few times. The genes are TRBV10-3 and TRBJ1-1; D call uncertain. The V end was cut by 10 bases, the J end by 4 bases, with 19 bases between. There are 14 residues in the CDR3. Looked up from germline, CDR1 is ENHRY and CDR2 is SYGVKD. CDR3 amino acids: CATRSAALSTEAFF. Here the CDR3 DNA reads TGTGCCACCCGGAGTGCGGCCTTGAGCACTGAAGCTTTCTTT.

V is TRBV27 and J is TRBJ2-3, with TRBD1 as a possible D gene (5 bases). The length of the CDR3 is 13 residues. V shed 7 bases and J shed 0 bases, with 8 bases lying between them. Germline V gene sequence: CDR1 MNHEY, CDR2 SMNVEV (reference sequence). The CDR3 nucleotides read TGTGCCAGCACCCCAGGGAGCACAGATACGCAGTATTTT. This gives the protein CASTPGSTDTQYF.

V usage is TRBV4-2 and J usage is TRBJ2-2, with TRBD2 matching over 12 bases. The germline CDR1 and CDR2 sequences are LGHNA and YNFKEQ. The CDR3 totals 16 residues. The V and J ends lost 3 bases and 5 bases, in that order; junction bases with no gene match: 4. As DNA, the CDR3 is TGTGCCAGCAGCCATGCCACTAGCGGGGGGACCGGGGAGCTGTTTTTT. This encodes CASSHATSGGTGELFF.

V gene TRBV29-1 combines with J gene TRBJ1-5; 10 nucleotides align to TRBD1. The germline CDR1 and CDR2 sequences are SQVTM and ANQGSEA. After removal of 6 bases from V and 12 bases from J, the junction contained 5 bases not matched to a gene. The CDR3 is 11 residues long. CDR3: CSVEGQGYQHF. CDR3 nucleotides: TGCAGCGTAGAGGGACAGGGGTACCAGCATTTT. The full variable domain, in which reference TRBV29-1 and TRBJ1-5 provide the parts outside the CDR3, is SAVISQKPSRDICQRGTSLTIQCQVDSQVTMMFWYRQQPGQSLTLIATANQGSEATYESGFVIDKFPISRPNLTFSTLTVSNMSPEDSSIYLCSVEGQGYQHFGDGTRLSIL.

The chain recombines TRBV3-1 (or the pseudogene TRBV3-2) with TRBJ2-5; 9 bases fit TRBD2. The length of the CDR3 is 17 residues. Germline V gene data show CDR1 as LGHDT and CDR2 as YNNKEL (reference sequence). Trimming cost V 1 base and J 5 bases; bases outside gene matches: 11. CDR3 loop: CASSQGDWRGGRETQYF. The CDR3 DNA reads TGTGCCAGCAGCCAAGGGGATTGGCGGGGGGGCAGGGAGACCCAGTACTTC.

The sample holds a few counts of this clone. The chain uses TRBV7-9 and TRBJ2-7; tentative D call: TRBD1 (5 bases). The germline V and J ends were trimmed by 0 bases and 5 bases, with 8 bases remaining between them. The length of the CDR3 is 13 residues. Germline-derived CDR1 and CDR2 are SEHNR and FQNEAQ (reference sequence). The CDR3 DNA reads TGTGCCAGCAGCTTAGCGCTCAGGGACGAGCAGTACTTC. This gives the protein CASSLALRDEQYF.

This clone was seen only once. The V gene is TRBV6-5, the J gene TRBJ2-7; perhaps TRBD2 as D (6 bases). Germline CDR1 MNHEY, CDR2 SVGAGI. Trimming removed 6 bases at V and 1 base at J, with 10 bases between. CDR3 length: 13 residues. CDR3 in DNA: TGTGCCAGCAGCCGGGACTTATCCTACGAGCAGTACTTC. This sequence encodes CASSRDLSYEQYF.

The genes are TRBV28 and TRBJ1-4; D call uncertain. Germline V gene sequence: CDR1 MDHEN, CDR2 SYDVKM. V was clipped by 5 bases and J by 0 bases, with 16 bases between them. The CDR3 runs 17 residues. The CDR3 DNA is TGTGCCAGCAGTCCACCGGGATCGGGAGCAACTAATGAAAAACTGTTTTTT. Residues: CASSPPGSGATNEKLFF.